This T cell receptor (beta chain) was obtained from a study of blood T cell repertoires in COVID-19. Background on the study: Italy, Spain and the United States were the sources of the convalescent and acute COVID-19 samples.

Assay used: immunoSEQ multiplex PCR; TCRdb lists only in-frame clones, some missing. Of about 370,000 clones listed, 80% to 95% are singletons. People in the exposed group encountered a COVID-19 case within 2 weeks before entering the study. The CDR3 loop spans 15 amino acids. Germline lookup yields CDR1 SGHRS and CDR2 YFSETQ. With 4 bases removed from V and 6 bases from J, the gap between germline ends came to 19 bases. The clonotype was recovered from a woman in her forties who had been exposed to COVID-19. The sample was PBMCs or T cells enriched from blood (not recorded which). V and J are TRBV5-1 and TRBJ1-1, with D tentatively TRBD1 (5 bases). CDR3 residues: CASSRTVNRPPEAFF. The CDR3 bases are TGCGCCAGCAGCCGAACGGTTAACAGGCCCCCTGAAGCTTTCTTT.